This T cell receptor beta chain appears in the sequencing data of a study of early T cells in non-severe SARS-CoV-2 infection. Each cDNA molecule carried a unique molecular identifier. TCRdb independently ran MiXCR on the 5' RACE reads; one entry per CDR3 protein. The sample has some 32,000 distinct CDR3 sequences, around 4.2% seen once. The CDR3 contains 11 residues. Germline V gene lookup returns CDR1 KGHDR and CDR2 SFDVKD. Trimming cost V 4 bases and J 4 bases, with 3 bases left between them. This clonotype has at least ten counts. The rearrangement links TRBV24-1 to TRBJ2-5; D unclear. Sequenced input: whole blood. The clonotype comes from an adult who was a healthcare worker with PCR-confirmed SARS-CoV-2 infection or an uninfected control (not recorded which). The CDR3 spells CATSDGETQYF. CDR3 coding DNA: TGTGCCACCAGTGACGGAGAGACCCAGTACTTC.